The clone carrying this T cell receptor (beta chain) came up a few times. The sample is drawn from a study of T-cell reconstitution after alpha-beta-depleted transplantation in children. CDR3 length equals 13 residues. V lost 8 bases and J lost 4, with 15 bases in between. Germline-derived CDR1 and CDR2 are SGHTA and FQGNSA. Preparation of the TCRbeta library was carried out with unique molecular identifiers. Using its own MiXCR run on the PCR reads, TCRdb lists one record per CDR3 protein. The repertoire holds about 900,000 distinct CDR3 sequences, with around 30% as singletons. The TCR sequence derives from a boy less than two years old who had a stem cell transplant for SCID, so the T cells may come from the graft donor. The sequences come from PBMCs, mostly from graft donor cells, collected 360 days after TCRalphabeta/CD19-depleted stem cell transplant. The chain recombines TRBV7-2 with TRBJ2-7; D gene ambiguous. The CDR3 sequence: CASHGVLLYEQYF. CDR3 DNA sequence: TGTGCCAGCCATGGGGTTTTACTGTACGAGCAGTACTTC. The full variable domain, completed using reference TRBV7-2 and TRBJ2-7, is GAGVSQSPSNKVTEKGKDVELRCDPISGHTALYWYRQSLGQGLEFLIYFQGNSAPDKSGLPSDRFSAERTGGSVSTLTIQRTQQEDSAVYLCASHGVLLYEQYFGPGTRLTVT.